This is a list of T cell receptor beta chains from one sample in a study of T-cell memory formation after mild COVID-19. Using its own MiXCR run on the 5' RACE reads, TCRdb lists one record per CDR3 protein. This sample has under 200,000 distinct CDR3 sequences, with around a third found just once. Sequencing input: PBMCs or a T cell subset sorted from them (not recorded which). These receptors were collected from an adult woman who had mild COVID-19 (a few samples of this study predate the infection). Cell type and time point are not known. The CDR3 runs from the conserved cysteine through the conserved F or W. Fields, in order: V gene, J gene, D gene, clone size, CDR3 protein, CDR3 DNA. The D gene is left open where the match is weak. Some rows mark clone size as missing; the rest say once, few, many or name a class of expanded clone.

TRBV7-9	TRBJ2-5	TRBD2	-	CASSLIGGAQETQYF	TGTGCCAGCAGCTTAATCGGGGGGGCCCAGGAGACCCAGTACTTC
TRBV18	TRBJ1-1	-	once	CASTPSEGNTEAFF	TGTGCCAGCACCCCCTCGGAGGGGAACACTGAAGCTTTCTTT
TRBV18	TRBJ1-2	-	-	CASSPNPFLYGYTF	TGTGCCAGCTCACCTAACCCTTTTCTCTATGGCTACACCTTC
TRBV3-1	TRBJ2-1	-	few	CASSQDWKSPGIF	TGTGCCAGCAGCCAAGATTGGAAGAGTCCCGGCATCTTC
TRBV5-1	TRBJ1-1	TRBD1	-	CASSFGTGLTEAFF	TGCGCCAGCAGCTTCGGGACAGGACTCACTGAAGCTTTCTTT
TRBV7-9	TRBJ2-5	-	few	CASRSGRAGETQYF	TGTGCCAGTCGCTCCGGGAGAGCAGGAGAGACCCAGTACTTC
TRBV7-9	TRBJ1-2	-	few	CASSLAANYGYTF	TGTGCCAGCAGCTTAGCGGCCAACTATGGCTACACCTTC
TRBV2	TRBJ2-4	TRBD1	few	CASSDRGWTAKNIQYF	TGTGCCAGCAGCGACAGGGGGTGGACGGCCAAAAACATTCAGTACTTC
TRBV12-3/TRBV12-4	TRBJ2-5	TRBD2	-	CASSEIAGGPIF	TGTGCCAGCAGTGAAATAGCGGGAGGGCCTATATTC
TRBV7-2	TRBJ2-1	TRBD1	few	CASSLARGPNEQFF	TGTGCCAGCAGCTTAGCTAGGGGGCCCAATGAGCAGTTCTTC
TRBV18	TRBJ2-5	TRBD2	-	CASSPLAGEPQETQYF	TGTGCCAGCTCACCACTAGCGGGGGAACCCCAAGAGACCCAGTACTTC
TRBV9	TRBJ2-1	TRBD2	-	CASSVSGAQQFF	TGTGCCAGCAGCGTAAGCGGGGCCCAGCAGTTCTTC
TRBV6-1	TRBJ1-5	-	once	CASSEKLVGGSDQPQHF	TGTGCCAGCAGTGAAAAGTTAGTGGGAGGCAGCGATCAGCCCCAGCATTTT
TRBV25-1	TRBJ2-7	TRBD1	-	CASSDEVGGQGGSYEQYF	TGTGCCAGCAGTGACGAGGTTGGCGGACAGGGAGGCTCCTACGAGCAGTACTTC
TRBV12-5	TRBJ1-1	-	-	CASGLILSGITEAFF	TGTGCTAGTGGTTTGATCTTATCTGGAATCACTGAAGCTTTCTTT
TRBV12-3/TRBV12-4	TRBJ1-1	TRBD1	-	CASSPDRGGGNTEAFF	TGTGCCAGCAGCCCCGACAGGGGAGGGGGGAACACTGAAGCTTTCTTT
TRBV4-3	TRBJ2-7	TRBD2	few	CASSQDLPGGYEQYF	TGCGCCAGCAGCCAAGATCTTCCGGGAGGCTACGAGCAGTACTTC
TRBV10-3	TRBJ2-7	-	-	CAISSAQSYYEQYF	TGTGCCATCTCTTCGGCCCAAAGCTACTACGAGCAGTACTTC
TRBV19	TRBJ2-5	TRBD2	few	CASSIDRASGETQYF	TGTGCCAGTAGTATAGATCGAGCTAGCGGAGAGACCCAGTACTTC
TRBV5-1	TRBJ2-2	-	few	CASSLVVTGELFF	TGCGCCAGCAGCTTGGTGGTCACCGGGGAGCTGTTTTTT
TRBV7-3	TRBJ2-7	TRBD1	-	CASSPTGPPSEQYF	TGTGCCAGCAGCCCGACAGGGCCCCCCAGCGAGCAGTACTTC
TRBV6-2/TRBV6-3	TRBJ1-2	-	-	CASKNVLRGYGYTF	TGTGCCAGCAAAAACGTGCTTCGGGGGTATGGCTACACCTTC
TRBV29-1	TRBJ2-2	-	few	CSVTSGETNTGELFF	TGCAGCGTCACGTCGGGGGAGACGAACACCGGGGAGCTGTTTTTT
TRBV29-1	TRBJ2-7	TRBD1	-	CSVPGTGDEQYF	TGCAGCGTGCCAGGGACAGGGGATGAGCAGTACTTC
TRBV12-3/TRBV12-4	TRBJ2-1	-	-	CARSHGGPYNELFF	TGTGCCAGAAGTCACGGGGGGCCCTACAATGAGCTGTTCTTC
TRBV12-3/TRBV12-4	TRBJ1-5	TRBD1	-	CASNKQGPWPQHF	TGTGCCAGCAATAAACAGGGGCCCTGGCCCCAGCATTTT
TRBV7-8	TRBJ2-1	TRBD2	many	CASSLVSGGVNEQFF	TGTGCCAGCAGCTTAGTATCGGGAGGGGTAAATGAGCAGTTCTTC
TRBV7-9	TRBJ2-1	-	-	CASSLDKEQFF	TGTGCCAGCAGCTTAGATAAGGAGCAGTTCTTC
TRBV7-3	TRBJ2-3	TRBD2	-	CASSKGPGGFTDTQYF	TGTGCCAGCAGCAAAGGGCCGGGGGGGTTCACAGATACGCAGTATTTT
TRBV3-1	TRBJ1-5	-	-	CASSQGLGGREPQHF	TGTGCCAGCAGCCAAGGGCTAGGGGGAAGGGAGCCCCAGCATTTT
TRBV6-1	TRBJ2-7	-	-	CASSEWAEQYF	TGTGCCAGCAGTGAATGGGCAGAGCAGTACTTC
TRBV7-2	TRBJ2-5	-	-	CASSFGRVGETQYF	TGTGCCAGCAGCTTTGGTCGGGTGGGAGAGACCCAGTACTTC
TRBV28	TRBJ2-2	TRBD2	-	CASRVAGSNTGELFF	TGTGCCAGCAGAGTAGCGGGATCGAACACCGGGGAGCTGTTTTTT
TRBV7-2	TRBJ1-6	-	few	CASSLEGASGNSPLHF	TGTGCCAGCAGCTTAGAGGGCGCCAGCGGTAATTCACCCCTCCACTTT
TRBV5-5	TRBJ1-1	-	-	CASSLDFQAFF	TGTGCCAGCAGCTTGGACTTCCAAGCTTTCTTT
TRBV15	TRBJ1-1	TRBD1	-	CATSRREGAGAEAFF	TGTGCCACCAGCCGGCGTGAGGGGGCAGGAGCTGAAGCTTTCTTT
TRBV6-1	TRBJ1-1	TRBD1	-	CASSEAGGAGTEAFF	TGTGCCAGCAGTGAAGCAGGGGGCGCGGGGACTGAAGCTTTCTTT
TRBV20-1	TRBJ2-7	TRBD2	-	CSATKTIAGPSSYEQYF	TGCAGTGCTACGAAAACTATAGCGGGGCCCAGCTCCTACGAGCAGTACTTC
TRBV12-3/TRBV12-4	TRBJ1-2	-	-	CASSLGDGVRYGYTF	TGTGCCAGCAGCCTGGGGGACGGGGTCAGGTATGGCTACACCTTC
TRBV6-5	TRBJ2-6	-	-	CASTRQYPSSGANVLTF	TGTGCCAGCACTAGACAGTACCCGAGCTCTGGGGCCAACGTCCTGACTTTC
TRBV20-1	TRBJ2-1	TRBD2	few	CSARLAGGMGNEQFF	TGCAGTGCTCGCCTAGCGGGAGGGATGGGGAATGAGCAGTTCTTC
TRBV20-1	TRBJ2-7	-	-	CSATTGPPPEQYF	TGCAGTGCTACGACGGGACCGCCTCCCGAGCAGTACTTC